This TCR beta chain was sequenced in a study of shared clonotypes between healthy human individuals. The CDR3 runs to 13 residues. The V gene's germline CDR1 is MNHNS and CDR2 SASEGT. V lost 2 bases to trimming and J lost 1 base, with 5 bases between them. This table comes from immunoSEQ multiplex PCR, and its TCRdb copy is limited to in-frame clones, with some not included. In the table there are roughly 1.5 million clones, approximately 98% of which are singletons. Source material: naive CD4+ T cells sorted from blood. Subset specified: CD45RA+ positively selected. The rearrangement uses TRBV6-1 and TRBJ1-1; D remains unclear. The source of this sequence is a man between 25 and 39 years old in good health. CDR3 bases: TGTGCCAGCAGTGAATCCGGGAACACTGAAGCTTTCTTT. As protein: CASSESGNTEAFF.